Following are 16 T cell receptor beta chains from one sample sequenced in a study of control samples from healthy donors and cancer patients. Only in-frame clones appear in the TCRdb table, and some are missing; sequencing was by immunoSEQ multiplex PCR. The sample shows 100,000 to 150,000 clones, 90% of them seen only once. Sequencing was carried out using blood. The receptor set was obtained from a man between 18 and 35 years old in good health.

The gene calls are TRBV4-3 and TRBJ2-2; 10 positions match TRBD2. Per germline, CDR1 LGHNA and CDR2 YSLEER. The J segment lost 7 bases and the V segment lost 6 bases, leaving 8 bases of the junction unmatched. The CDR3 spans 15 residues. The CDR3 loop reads CASSLAGVGGGELFF. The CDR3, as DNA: TGCGCCAGCAGTCTAGCGGGAGTTGGTGGCGGGGAGCTGTTTTTT.

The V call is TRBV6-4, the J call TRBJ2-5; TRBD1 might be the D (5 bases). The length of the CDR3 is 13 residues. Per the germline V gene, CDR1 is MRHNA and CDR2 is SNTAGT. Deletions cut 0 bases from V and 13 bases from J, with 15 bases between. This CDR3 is CASSDSAGHSLYF. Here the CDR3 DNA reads TGTGCCAGCAGTGACTCTGCAGGGCACTCCTTGTACTTC.

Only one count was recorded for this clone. The CDR3 here is CASSFRFPSGSADTQYF. The CDR3 DNA sequence: TGCGCCAGCAGCTTCAGATTTCCTAGCGGGAGCGCAGATACGCAGTATTTT. J is TRBJ2-3 and V is TRBV5-1; 10 positions match TRBD2. Germline V gene sequence: CDR1 SGHRS, CDR2 YFSETQ. This CDR3 has 17 residues. Trimming took 2 bases from V and 4 from J; bases not matched to a gene: 10.

This CDR3 reads CASSLRTGGYQPQHF. Here the CDR3 DNA reads TGTGCCAGCAGTTTGAGGACAGGGGGCTATCAGCCCCAGCATTTT. V gene TRBV28 combines with J gene TRBJ1-5, with 11 bases lining up with TRBD1. Germline V gives CDR1 MDHEN, CDR2 SYDVKM. CDR3 length: 15 residues. Trimming removed 3 bases from V and 5 bases from J; junction bases left unmatched: 3.

CDR3 amino acids: CASSGTGELFF. In DNA form, the CDR3 reads TGTGCCAGCAGCGGAACGGGGGAGCTGTTTTTT. The chain combines TRBV13 with TRBJ2-2; D unclear. The V gene lost 5 bases and the J gene lost 8 bases, with 6 bases spanning the gap. CDR1 and CDR2 (germline): PRHDT, FYEKMQ (reference sequence). This CDR3 has 11 residues.

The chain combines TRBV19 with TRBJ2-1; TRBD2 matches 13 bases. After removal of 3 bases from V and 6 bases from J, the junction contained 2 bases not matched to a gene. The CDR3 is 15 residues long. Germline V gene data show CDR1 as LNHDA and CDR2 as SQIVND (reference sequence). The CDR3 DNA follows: TGTGCCAGTAGTATGGGACTAGCGGGGAGCAATGAGCAGTTCTTC. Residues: CASSMGLAGSNEQFF.

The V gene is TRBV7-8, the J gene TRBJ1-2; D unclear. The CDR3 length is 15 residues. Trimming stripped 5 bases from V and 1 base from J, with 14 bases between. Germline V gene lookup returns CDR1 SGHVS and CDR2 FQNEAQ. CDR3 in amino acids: CASSLEGRNNYGYTF. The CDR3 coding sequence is TGTGCCAGCAGCCTGGAAGGACGGAATAACTATGGCTACACCTTC.

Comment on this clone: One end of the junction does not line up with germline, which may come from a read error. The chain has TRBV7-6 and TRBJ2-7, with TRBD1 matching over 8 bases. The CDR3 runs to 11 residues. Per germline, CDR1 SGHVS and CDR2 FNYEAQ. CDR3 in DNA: TGTGCCAGCAGCTCCCCGGGACAGGCTTTATTC. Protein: CASSSPGQALF. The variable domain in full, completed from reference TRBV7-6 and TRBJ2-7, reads GAGVSQSPRYKVTKRGQDVALRCDPISGHVSLYWYRQALGQGPEFLTYFNYEAQQDKSGLPNDRFSAERPEGSISTLTIQRTEQRDSAMYRCASSSPGQALFGPGTRLTVT.

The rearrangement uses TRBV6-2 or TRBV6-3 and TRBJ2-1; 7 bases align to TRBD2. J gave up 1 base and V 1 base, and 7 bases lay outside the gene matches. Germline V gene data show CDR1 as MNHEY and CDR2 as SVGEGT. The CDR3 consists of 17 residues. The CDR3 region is CASSYCGTNCSYNEQFF. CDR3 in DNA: TGTGCCAGCAGTTACTGCGGGACTAATTGTTCCTACAATGAGCAGTTCTTC.

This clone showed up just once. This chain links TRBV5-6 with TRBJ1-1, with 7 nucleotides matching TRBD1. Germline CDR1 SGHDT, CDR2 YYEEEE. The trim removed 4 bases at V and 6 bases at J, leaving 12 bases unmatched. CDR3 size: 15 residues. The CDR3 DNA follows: TGTGCCAGCAGCAGCGAAATAACAGGGGCCTCTGAAGCTTTCTTT. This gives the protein CASSSEITGASEAFF.

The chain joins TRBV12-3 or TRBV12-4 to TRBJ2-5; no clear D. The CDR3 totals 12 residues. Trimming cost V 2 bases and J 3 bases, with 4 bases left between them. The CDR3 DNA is TGTGCCAGCAGTTTACTAGAAGAGACCCAGTACTTC. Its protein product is CASSLLEETQYF.

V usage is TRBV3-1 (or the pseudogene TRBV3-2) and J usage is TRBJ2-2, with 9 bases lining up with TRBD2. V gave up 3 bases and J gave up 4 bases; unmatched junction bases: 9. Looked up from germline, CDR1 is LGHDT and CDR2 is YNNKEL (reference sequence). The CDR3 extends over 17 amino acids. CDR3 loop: CASSQRRELAGTGELFF. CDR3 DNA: TGTGCCAGCAGCCAGAGAAGGGAACTAGCGGGCACCGGGGAGCTGTTTTTT.

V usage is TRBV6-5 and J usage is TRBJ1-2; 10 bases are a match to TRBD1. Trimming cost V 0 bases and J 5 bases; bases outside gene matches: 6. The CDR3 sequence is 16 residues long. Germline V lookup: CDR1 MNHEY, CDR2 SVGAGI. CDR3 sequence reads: CASSYSWTGGGYGYTF. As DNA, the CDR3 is TGTGCCAGCAGTTACTCGTGGACAGGGGGAGGATATGGCTACACCTTC.

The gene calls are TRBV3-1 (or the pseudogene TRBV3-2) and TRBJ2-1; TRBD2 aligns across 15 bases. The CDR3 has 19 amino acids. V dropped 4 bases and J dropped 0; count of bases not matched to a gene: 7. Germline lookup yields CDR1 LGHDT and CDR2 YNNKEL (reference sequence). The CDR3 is CASSLGLAGGRSSYNEQFF. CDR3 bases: TGTGCCAGCAGCCTGGGACTAGCGGGAGGTAGGAGCTCCTACAATGAGCAGTTCTTC.

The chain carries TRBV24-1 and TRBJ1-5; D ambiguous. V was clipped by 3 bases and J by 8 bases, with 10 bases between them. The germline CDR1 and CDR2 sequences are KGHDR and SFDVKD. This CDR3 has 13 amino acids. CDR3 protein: CATSDPLGKPQHF. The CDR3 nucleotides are TGTGCCACCAGTGATCCCTTGGGGAAGCCCCAGCATTTT.

The CDR3: CASSRNPIARGTDTQYF. CDR3 nucleotide sequence: TGTGCCAGCTCCCGAAACCCCATAGCGAGGGGCACAGATACGCAGTATTTT. The chain recombines TRBV18 with TRBJ2-3, with D perhaps matching TRBD2 (5 bases). In germline, CDR1 is KGHSH, CDR2 LQKENI. CDR3 size: 17 residues. Trimming took 6 bases from V and 1 from J, leaving 20 bases between them.